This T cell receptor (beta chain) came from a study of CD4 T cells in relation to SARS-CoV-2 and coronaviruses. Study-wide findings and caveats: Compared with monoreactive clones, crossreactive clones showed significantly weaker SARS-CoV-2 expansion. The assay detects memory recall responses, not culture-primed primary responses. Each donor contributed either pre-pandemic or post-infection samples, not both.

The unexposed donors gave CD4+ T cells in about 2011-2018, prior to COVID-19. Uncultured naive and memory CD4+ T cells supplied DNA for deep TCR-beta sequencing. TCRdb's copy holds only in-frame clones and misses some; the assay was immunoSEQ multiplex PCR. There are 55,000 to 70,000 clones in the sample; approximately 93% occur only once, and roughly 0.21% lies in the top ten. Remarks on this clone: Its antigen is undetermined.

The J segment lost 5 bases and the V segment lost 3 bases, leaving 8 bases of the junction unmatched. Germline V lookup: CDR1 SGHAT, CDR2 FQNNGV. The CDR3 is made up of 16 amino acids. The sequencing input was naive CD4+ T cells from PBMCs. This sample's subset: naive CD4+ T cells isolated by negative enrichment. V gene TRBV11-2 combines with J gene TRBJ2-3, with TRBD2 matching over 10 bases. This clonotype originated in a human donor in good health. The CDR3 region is CASSLLSGRAGDTQYF. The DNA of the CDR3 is TGTGCCAGCAGCTTGTTAAGCGGGAGGGCCGGAGATACGCAGTATTTT.